These 6 T cell receptor beta chains originate from one sample sequenced in a study of cytomegalovirus exposure and HLA in healthy donors. Sequencing was performed with immunoSEQ multiplex PCR; in TCRdb, only in-frame clones are kept and a portion is missing. The table includes roughly 150,000 clones, approximately 90% detected once. Sample: PBMCs. These TCRs come from a young man in good health and CMV-seronegative.

This clone was counted a single time. The chain has TRBV27 and TRBJ2-3; D gene uncertain. V was pared by 4 bases and J by 1 base, with 9 bases between. Germline V gene lookup returns CDR1 MNHEY and CDR2 SMNVEV (reference sequence). The length of the CDR3 is 14 residues. In nucleotides, the CDR3 is TGTGCCAGCAGTTCGATAGTCCGCACAGATACGCAGTATTTT. Translated: CASSSIVRTDTQYF.

The rearrangement uses TRBV19 and TRBJ1-1, with no clear D. CDR1 and CDR2 (germline): LNHDA, SQIVND (reference sequence). The CDR3 covers 15 residues. The V and J ends lost 4 bases and 0 bases respectively, with 12 bases between them. Written as DNA, the CDR3 is TGTGCCAGTAGTAAAATAGGACTGTTGAACACTGAAGCTTTCTTT. Translation: CASSKIGLLNTEAFF.

The V gene is TRBV25-1, the J gene TRBJ2-1; TRBD1 matches at 8 bases. The junction had 8 bases not matched to a gene; V was cut back by 4 bases and J by 6 bases. This CDR3 has 15 amino acids. Germline V gives CDR1 MGHDK, CDR2 SYGVNS. This CDR3 reads CASSVRQGAFNEQFF. DNA of the CDR3: TGTGCCAGCAGTGTCCGGCAGGGGGCTTTCAATGAGCAGTTCTTC.

This chain connects TRBV27 to TRBJ2-4, with 9 bases aligning to TRBD1. V trimming: 5 bases; J trimming: 0 bases; junction bases outside the gene matches: 11. Germline CDR1 MNHEY, CDR2 SMNVEV (reference sequence). CDR3 length: 18 amino acids. The CDR3 bases are TGTGCCAGCAGTCTAATGGGACAGGGCGCTCTAGCCAAAAACATTCAGTACTTC. Translating it yields CASSLMGQGALAKNIQYF.

This sequence joins TRBV19 and TRBJ1-2; tentative D call: TRBD1 (6 bases). Trimming cost V 3 bases and J 7 bases, with 9 bases left between them. The CDR3 is 12 residues long. The V gene's germline CDR1 is LNHDA and CDR2 SQIVND (reference sequence). Here the CDR3 DNA reads TGTGCCAGTAGTATCACAGGGCTTGGCTACACCTTC. Encoded protein: CASSITGLGYTF.

V gene TRBV10-3 combines with J gene TRBJ2-3, with a tentative D call TRBD2 (5 bases). CDR1 is ENHRY and CDR2 is SYGVKD in the germline V gene. The ends were cut back, 0 bases at V and 5 bases at J, with 9 bases in the middle. This CDR3 is built from 14 residues. The CDR3 region is CAISESGGLDTQYF. The DNA of the CDR3 is TGTGCCATCAGTGAGTCAGGCGGGTTAGATACGCAGTATTTT.